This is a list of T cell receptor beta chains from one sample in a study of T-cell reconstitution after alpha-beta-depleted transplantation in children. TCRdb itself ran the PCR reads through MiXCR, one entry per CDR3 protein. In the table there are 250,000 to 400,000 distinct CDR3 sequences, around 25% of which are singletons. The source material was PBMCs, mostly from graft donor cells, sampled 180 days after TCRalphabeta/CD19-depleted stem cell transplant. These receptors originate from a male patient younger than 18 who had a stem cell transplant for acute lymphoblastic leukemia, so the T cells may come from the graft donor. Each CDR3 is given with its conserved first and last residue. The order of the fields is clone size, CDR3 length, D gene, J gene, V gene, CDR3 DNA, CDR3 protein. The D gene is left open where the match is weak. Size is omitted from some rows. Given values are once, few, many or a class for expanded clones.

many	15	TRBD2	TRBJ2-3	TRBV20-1	TGCAGTGCTAGAAGCGGGGGGGTTAGGACAGATACGCAGTATTTT	CSARSGGVRTDTQYF
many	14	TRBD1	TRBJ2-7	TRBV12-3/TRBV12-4	TGTGCCAGCAGTTTCAGGGGGCGCGCCTACGAGCAGTACTTC	CASSFRGRAYEQYF
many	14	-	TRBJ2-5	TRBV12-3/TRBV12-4	TGTGCCAGCAGTTTGAGAACGGTCCAAGAGACCCAGTACTTC	CASSLRTVQETQYF
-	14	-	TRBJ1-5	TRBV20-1	TGCAGTGCTACGGGACTTTATACGGATCAGCCCCAGCATTTT	CSATGLYTDQPQHF
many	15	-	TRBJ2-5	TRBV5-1	TGCGCCAGCAGCATCAGTGTACTAGTCAGAGAGACCCAGTACTTC	CASSISVLVRETQYF
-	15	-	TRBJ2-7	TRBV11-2	TGTGCCAGCAGCTCCCGACGGGGCTTCTCCTACGAGCAGTACTTC	CASSSRRGFSYEQYF
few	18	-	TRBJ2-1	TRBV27	TGTGCCAGCAGTTTACGTTCAGTGGGGGCGAGCTCCTACAATGAGCAGTTCTTC	CASSLRSVGASSYNEQFF
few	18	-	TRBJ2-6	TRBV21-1	TGTGCCAGCAGCAAAGCCCCAGCGGGAGTTCGAAAGTGTAGCGTCCTGACTTTC	CASSKAPAGVRKCSVLTF
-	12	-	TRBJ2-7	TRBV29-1	TGCAGCGTTGCCGGTACAGGCTACGAGCAGTACTTC	CSVAGTGYEQYF
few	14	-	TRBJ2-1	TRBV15	TGTGCCACCAGCAGAGATCCCGGACACGAAGATCGGTTCTTC	CATSRDPGHEDRFF
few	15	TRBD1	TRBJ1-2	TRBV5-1	TGCGCCAGCAGCTTAGGGACAGCCCGTCCTTATGGCTACACCTTC	CASSLGTARPYGYTF
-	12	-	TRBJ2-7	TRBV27	TGTGCCAGCAGTTTATCCCTCCACGAGCAGTACTTC	CASSLSLHEQYF
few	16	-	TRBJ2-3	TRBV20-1	TGCAGTGCTAGAGATTCGCGGCGGACTAGCACAGATACGCAGTATTTT	CSARDSRRTSTDTQYF
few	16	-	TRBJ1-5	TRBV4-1	TGCGCCAGCAGCCAAGAGGGAGTTCTGGGTCATCAGCCCCAGCATTTT	CASSQEGVLGHQPQHF
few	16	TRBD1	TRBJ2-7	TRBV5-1	TGCGCCAGCAGCTTCACCGGGACAGGGGTACGGAACGAGCAGTACTTC	CASSFTGTGVRNEQYF
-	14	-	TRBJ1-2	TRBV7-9	TGTGCCAGCAGCTCGGGGGGAGCCAACTATGGCTACACCTTC	CASSSGGANYGYTF
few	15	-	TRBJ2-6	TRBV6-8	TGTGCCAGCAGTTACTTCAGGGCCGGGGCCAACGTCCTGACTTTC	CASSYFRAGANVLTF
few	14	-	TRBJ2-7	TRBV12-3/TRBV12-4	TGTGCCAGCAGCCAGGATCCCTTCTCCTACGAGCAGTACTTC	CASSQDPFSYEQYF
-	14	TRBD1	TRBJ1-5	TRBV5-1	TGCGCCAGCAGCTCGGGGACAGGGGGTCGGCCCCAGCATTTT	CASSSGTGGRPQHF
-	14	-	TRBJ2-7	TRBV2	TGTGCCAGCAGTGATAGGGCCAGACGCTACGAGCAGTACTTC	CASSDRARRYEQYF
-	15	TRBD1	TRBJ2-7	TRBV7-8	TGTGCCAGCAGCTTCATCGGACAGGGTACCTACGAGCAGTACTTC	CASSFIGQGTYEQYF
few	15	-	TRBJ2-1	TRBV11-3	TGTGCCAGCAGCTTAAGGGGGGCCCCTGACAATGAGCAGTTCTTC	CASSLRGAPDNEQFF
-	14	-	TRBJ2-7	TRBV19	TGTGCCAGTAGATCGGCGCCGAGGTCCTACGAGCAGTACTTC	CASRSAPRSYEQYF
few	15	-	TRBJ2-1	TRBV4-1	TGCGCCAGCAGCCACGTGCAGAGCTCCTACAATGAGCAGTTCTTC	CASSHVQSSYNEQFF
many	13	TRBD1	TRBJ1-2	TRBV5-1	TGCGCCAGCAGCGGGACAGGGAACTATGGCTACACCTTC	CASSGTGNYGYTF
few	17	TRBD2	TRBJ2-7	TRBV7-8	TGTGCCAGCAGCGCCGGGACTAGCGGGAGGCTGAGCTACGAGCAGTACTTC	CASSAGTSGRLSYEQYF
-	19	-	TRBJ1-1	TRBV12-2	TGTGCAAGTCGCTTAGCGCTCGGGACAGGGGATATAGTGAACACTGAAGCTTTCTTT	CASRLALGTGDIVNTEAFF
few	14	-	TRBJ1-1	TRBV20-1	TGCAGTGCTTACCTGAGGGGGACGAACACTGAAGCTTTCTTT	CSAYLRGTNTEAFF
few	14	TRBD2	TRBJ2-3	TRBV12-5	TGTGCTAGTGGTTTTGAACTAGCGTCAGATACGCAGTATTTT	CASGFELASDTQYF
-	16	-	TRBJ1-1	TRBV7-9	TGTGCCAGCAGTACATCTCCCGGGACACTTAACACTGAAGCTTTCTTT	CASSTSPGTLNTEAFF
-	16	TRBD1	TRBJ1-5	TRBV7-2	TGTGCCAGCAGCTTGACTTCCGGGACAGGGGTCTGGCCCCAGCATTTT	CASSLTSGTGVWPQHF
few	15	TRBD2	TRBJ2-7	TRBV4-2	TGTGCCAGCAGCCAAGAGACTAGCGGGAGTTTCGAGCAGTACTTC	CASSQETSGSFEQYF
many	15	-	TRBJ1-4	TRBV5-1	TGCGCCAGCAGCGAGGGACCCGAGGGTAATGAAAAACTGTTTTTT	CASSEGPEGNEKLFF
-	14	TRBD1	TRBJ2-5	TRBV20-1	TGCAGTGCGAGAAAAACAGGGGTGGGCGAGACCCAGTACTTC	CSARKTGVGETQYF
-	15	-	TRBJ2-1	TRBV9	TGTGCCAGCAGCGGAGGGGAACGAGACGGGAATGAGCAGTTCTTC	CASSGGERDGNEQFF
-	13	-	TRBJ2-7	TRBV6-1	TGTGCCAGCATAGGGGGTATCTACTACGAGCAGTACTTC	CASIGGIYYEQYF
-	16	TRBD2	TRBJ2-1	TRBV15	TGTGCCACCAGCAGACGAACTAGCGGGAGTGGCAATGAGCAGTTCTTC	CATSRRTSGSGNEQFF
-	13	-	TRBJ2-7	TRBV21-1	TGTGCCAGCAGCAAAGGGGACGGTATCGAGCAGTACTTC	CASSKGDGIEQYF
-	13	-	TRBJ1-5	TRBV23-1	TGCGCCAGCAATTGGACAGTGAGGCAGCCCCAGCATTTT	CASNWTVRQPQHF
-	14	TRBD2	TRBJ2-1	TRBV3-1	TGTGCCAGCAGCCAAGCGGCGGCCAGCGGGAAGGCGTTCTTC	CASSQAAASGKAFF
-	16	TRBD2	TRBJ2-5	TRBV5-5	TGTGCCAGCAGCTGGAGGCCTAGCGGGAGTCGAGAGACCCAGTACTTC	CASSWRPSGSRETQYF
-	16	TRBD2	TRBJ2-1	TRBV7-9	TGTGCCAGCAGCCCCCGATTAGCGGGAGGGGATGTTGGGCAGTTCTTC	CASSPRLAGGDVGQFF
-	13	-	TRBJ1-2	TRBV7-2	TGTGCCAGCAGCTTAGCCCCGGGACTGTCCCTTTTCTTC	CASSLAPGLSLFF
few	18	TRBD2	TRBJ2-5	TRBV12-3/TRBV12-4	TGTGCCAGCAGTTTGCCTCTCGGTTGGAGGGAGGGAGAAGAGACCCAGTACTTC	CASSLPLGWREGEETQYF
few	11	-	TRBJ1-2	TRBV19	TGTGCCAGATCGCCAGGGGTTGGCTACACCTTC	CARSPGVGYTF
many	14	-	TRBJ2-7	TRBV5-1	TGCGCCAGCAGCTTTGACAGCCACTCCTACGAGCAGTACTTC	CASSFDSHSYEQYF
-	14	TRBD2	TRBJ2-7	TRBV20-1	TGCAGTGCTAGGAAAGCTAGCGGACCCGGGGAGCAGTACTTC	CSARKASGPGEQYF
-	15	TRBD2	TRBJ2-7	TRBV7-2	TGTGCCAGCAGCCCGAAGTGGCGGGAGGGTTACGAGCAGTACTTC	CASSPKWREGYEQYF
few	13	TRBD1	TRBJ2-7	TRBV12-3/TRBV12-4	TGTGCCAGCGGGGACAGGAACGTGTACGAGCAGTACTTC	CASGDRNVYEQYF
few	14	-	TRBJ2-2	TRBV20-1	TGCAGTGCTAGTGACCAGGGGAACACCGGGGAGCTGTTTTTT	CSASDQGNTGELFF
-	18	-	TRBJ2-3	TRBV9	TGTGCCAGCAGCGTGAGATCCGAGTGGGAGTGGGAAGAAGATACGCAGTATTTT	CASSVRSEWEWEEDTQYF